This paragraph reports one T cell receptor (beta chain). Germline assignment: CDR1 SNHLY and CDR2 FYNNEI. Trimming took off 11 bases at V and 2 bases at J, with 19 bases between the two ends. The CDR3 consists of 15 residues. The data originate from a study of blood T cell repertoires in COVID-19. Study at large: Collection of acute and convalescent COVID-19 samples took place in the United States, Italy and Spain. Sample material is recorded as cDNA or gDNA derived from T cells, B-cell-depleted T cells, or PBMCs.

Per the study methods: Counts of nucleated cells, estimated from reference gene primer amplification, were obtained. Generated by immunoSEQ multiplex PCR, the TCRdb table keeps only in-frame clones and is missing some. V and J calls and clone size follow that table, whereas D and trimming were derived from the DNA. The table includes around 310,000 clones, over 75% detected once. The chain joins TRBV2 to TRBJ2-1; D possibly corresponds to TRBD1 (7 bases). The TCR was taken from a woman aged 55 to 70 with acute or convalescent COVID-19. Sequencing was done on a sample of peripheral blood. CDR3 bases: TGTGCCTCAAAGAGGGGGCGGGGACCCTACAATGAGCAGTTCTTC. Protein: CASKRGRGPYNEQFF.